Listed below are T cell receptor beta chains from one sample, sequenced in a study of T-cell memory formation after mild COVID-19. TCRdb ran MiXCR on the 5' RACE reads and lists one entry per CDR3 protein. Of fewer than 650,000 distinct CDR3 sequences listed, about 20% are singletons. Sequences were obtained from PBMCs or a T cell subset sorted from them (not recorded which). These receptors all come from an adult woman who had mild COVID-19 (a few samples of this study predate the infection). Cell type and time point are not known. Each CDR3 is given with its conserved first and last residue. The order of the fields is J gene, CDR3 length, clone size, V gene, D gene, CDR3 protein, CDR3 DNA. The D gene is left open where the match is weak. Clone size is not always given. Where it is, it says once, few, many or a class for expanded clones.

J: TRBJ2-1; length: 17; size: few; V: TRBV4-3; D: TRBD2; CDR3: CASSQKQLAGGGNEQFF; DNA: TGCGCCAGCAGCCAGAAACAACTAGCGGGAGGAGGAAATGAGCAGTTCTTC
J: TRBJ2-7; length: 15; size: NA; V: TRBV4-2; D: TRBD2; CDR3: CASSTAGANSYEQYF; DNA: TGTGCCAGCAGCACAGCGGGAGCGAACTCCTACGAGCAGTACTTC
J: TRBJ2-1; length: 16; size: NA; V: TRBV7-6; D: TRBD2; CDR3: CASSLVGLAVDTEQFF; DNA: TGTGCCAGCAGCTTAGTGGGACTAGCGGTCGACACTGAGCAGTTCTTC
J: TRBJ2-3; length: 15; size: NA; V: TRBV20-1; D: TRBD2; CDR3: CSARVTSGRSDTQYF; DNA: TGCAGTGCTAGAGTAACTAGCGGGAGGTCCGATACGCAGTATTTT
J: TRBJ2-1; length: 14; size: NA; V: TRBV27; D: NA; CDR3: CASSLSALNNEQFF; DNA: TGTGCCAGCAGTTTATCGGCTCTTAACAATGAGCAGTTCTTC
J: TRBJ1-4; length: 15; size: NA; V: TRBV12-3/TRBV12-4; D: TRBD1; CDR3: CASSLSGQGYEKLFF; DNA: TGTGCCAGCAGTTTATCGGGACAGGGGTATGAAAAACTGTTTTTT
J: TRBJ2-5; length: 14; size: NA; V: TRBV5-1; D: NA; CDR3: CASSFDRRQETQYF; DNA: TGCGCCAGCAGCTTCGACAGGAGACAAGAGACCCAGTACTTC
J: TRBJ2-7; length: 15; size: NA; V: TRBV6-2/TRBV6-3; D: NA; CDR3: CASSGERWGSYEQYF; DNA: TGTGCCAGCAGTGGAGAGAGGTGGGGTTCCTACGAGCAGTACTTC
J: TRBJ2-7; length: 13; size: few; V: TRBV4-2; D: NA; CDR3: CASSQGLRYEQYF; DNA: TGTGCCAGCAGCCAAGGCTTAAGGTACGAGCAGTACTTC
J: TRBJ2-5; length: 13; size: NA; V: TRBV7-7; D: TRBD2; CDR3: CASSLGVGGTYVF; DNA: TGTGCCAGCAGCTTAGGTGTGGGGGGGACCTACGTCTTC
J: TRBJ2-2; length: 14; size: few; V: TRBV7-6; D: NA; CDR3: CASSSRENTGELFF; DNA: TGTGCCAGCAGCTCCCGGGAGAACACCGGGGAGCTGTTTTTT
J: TRBJ2-5; length: 14; size: NA; V: TRBV20-1; D: TRBD1; CDR3: CSAGDRVLKETQYF; DNA: TGCAGTGCTGGAGACAGGGTGTTAAAGGAGACCCAGTACTTC
J: TRBJ2-1; length: 15; size: many; V: TRBV10-3; D: TRBD2; CDR3: CAISEGLAAYNEQFF; DNA: TGTGCCATCAGTGAAGGTCTAGCGGCCTACAATGAGCAGTTCTTC
J: TRBJ1-2; length: 11; size: few; V: TRBV7-9; D: NA; CDR3: CASQGLGGYTF; DNA: TGTGCCAGTCAGGGCTTGGGTGGCTACACCTTC
J: TRBJ1-1; length: 13; size: few; V: TRBV19; D: NA; CDR3: CASKAGEGTEAFF; DNA: TGTGCCAGTAAGGCAGGGGAGGGGACTGAAGCTTTCTTT
J: TRBJ2-3; length: 15; size: NA; V: TRBV24-1; D: NA; CDR3: CATSDLGAFKDTQYF; DNA: TGTGCCACCAGTGATTTAGGGGCCTTCAAGGATACGCAGTATTTT
J: TRBJ2-1; length: 15; size: few; V: TRBV29-1; D: TRBD2; CDR3: CSVEYELAAYNEQFF; DNA: TGCAGCGTTGAATATGAGCTAGCGGCCTACAATGAGCAGTTCTTC
J: TRBJ2-6; length: 18; size: few; V: TRBV7-9; D: NA; CDR3: CASTSYRVPRTGANVLTF; DNA: TGTGCCAGCACCTCATACCGGGTCCCACGGACTGGGGCCAACGTCCTGACTTTC
J: TRBJ2-1; length: 18; size: few; V: TRBV7-7; D: TRBD2; CDR3: CASSFRGVGGPGVGEQFF; DNA: TGTGCTAGCAGCTTCCGGGGGGTTGGAGGGCCTGGGGTTGGTGAGCAGTTCTTC
J: TRBJ1-2; length: 13; size: NA; V: TRBV24-1; D: NA; CDR3: CATSSTTGNGYTF; DNA: TGTGCCACCAGCTCCACTACAGGGAATGGCTACACCTTC
J: TRBJ1-6; length: 15; size: NA; V: TRBV21-1; D: NA; CDR3: CASSKKRGRDSPLHF; DNA: TGTGCCAGCAGCAAAAAGAGGGGGAGGGATTCACCCCTCCACTTT
J: TRBJ2-3; length: 14; size: NA; V: TRBV7-2; D: NA; CDR3: CASSFLARTDTQYF; DNA: TGTGCCAGCAGCTTCCTAGCGCGCACAGATACGCAGTATTTT
J: TRBJ2-7; length: 15; size: NA; V: TRBV11-1; D: TRBD1; CDR3: CASSSPPDRLEEQYF; DNA: TGTGCCAGCAGCTCCCCTCCGGACAGGCTGGAGGAGCAGTACTTC
J: TRBJ1-1; length: 17; size: NA; V: TRBV5-5; D: TRBD1; CDR3: CASNLHRDRERWAEAFF; DNA: TGTGCCAGCAACCTCCACCGGGACAGGGAGCGATGGGCTGAAGCTTTCTTT
J: TRBJ2-5; length: 15; size: NA; V: TRBV10-3; D: NA; CDR3: CAISEGLGGEETQYF; DNA: TGTGCCATCAGTGAGGGGTTAGGGGGTGAAGAGACCCAGTACTTC
J: TRBJ2-1; length: 14; size: NA; V: TRBV7-2; D: NA; CDR3: CASSLVRGGAEQFF; DNA: TGTGCCAGCAGCTTAGTAAGGGGGGGCGCTGAGCAGTTCTTC
J: TRBJ2-1; length: 14; size: NA; V: TRBV4-3; D: TRBD2; CDR3: CASSYNAGRAEQFF; DNA: TGCGCCAGCAGCTATAACGCGGGGAGGGCCGAGCAGTTCTTC
J: TRBJ1-5; length: 15; size: NA; V: TRBV12-3/TRBV12-4; D: TRBD1; CDR3: CASSPHGQGSQPQHF; DNA: TGTGCCAGCAGTCCCCATGGACAGGGCAGTCAGCCCCAGCATTTT
J: TRBJ1-5; length: 12; size: few; V: TRBV10-3; D: NA; CDR3: CAISEQNQPQHF; DNA: TGTGCCATCAGTGAGCAAAACCAGCCCCAGCATTTT
J: TRBJ2-3; length: 13; size: few; V: TRBV6-1; D: NA; CDR3: CASERVITDTQYF; DNA: TGTGCCTCGGAGCGGGTTATCACAGATACGCAGTATTTT
J: TRBJ2-5; length: 14; size: few; V: TRBV18; D: NA; CDR3: CASSPPERRETQYF; DNA: TGTGCCAGCTCACCACCAGAGCGTCGAGAGACCCAGTACTTC
J: TRBJ2-1; length: 13; size: NA; V: TRBV11-2; D: NA; CDR3: CASSRLQKREQFF; DNA: TGTGCCAGCAGTCGCCTTCAAAAACGTGAGCAGTTCTTC
J: TRBJ2-1; length: 13; size: few; V: TRBV6-5; D: TRBD1; CDR3: CASNGQGRGEQFF; DNA: TGTGCCAGCAATGGACAGGGGAGAGGTGAGCAGTTCTTC